This T cell receptor (beta chain) originates from a study of OX40 agonist ivuxolimab in advanced cancers. V shed 5 bases, J shed 7 bases, and the junction held 9 bases outside the gene matches. This CDR3 has 15 amino acids. From germline, CDR1 is SGHVS and CDR2 FQNEAQ. Clones were read by immunoSEQ multiplex PCR, and TCRdb kept only the in-frame ones, dropping some. The table shows about 94,000 clones, with roughly 84% occurring only once. This clonotype was obtained from an adult with an advanced solid tumor such as melanoma, head and neck, liver or kidney cancer. The sequencing used CD4+ or CD8+ T cells sorted from blood, collected in a trial of the OX40 agonist ivuxolimab. The rearrangement joins TRBV7-8 to TRBJ1-5; 9 nucleotides line up with TRBD1. The CDR3 sequence is CASSLTGGEGQPQHF. The CDR3 DNA sequence: TGTGCCAGCAGCCTTACAGGGGGCGAAGGGCAGCCCCAGCATTTT.